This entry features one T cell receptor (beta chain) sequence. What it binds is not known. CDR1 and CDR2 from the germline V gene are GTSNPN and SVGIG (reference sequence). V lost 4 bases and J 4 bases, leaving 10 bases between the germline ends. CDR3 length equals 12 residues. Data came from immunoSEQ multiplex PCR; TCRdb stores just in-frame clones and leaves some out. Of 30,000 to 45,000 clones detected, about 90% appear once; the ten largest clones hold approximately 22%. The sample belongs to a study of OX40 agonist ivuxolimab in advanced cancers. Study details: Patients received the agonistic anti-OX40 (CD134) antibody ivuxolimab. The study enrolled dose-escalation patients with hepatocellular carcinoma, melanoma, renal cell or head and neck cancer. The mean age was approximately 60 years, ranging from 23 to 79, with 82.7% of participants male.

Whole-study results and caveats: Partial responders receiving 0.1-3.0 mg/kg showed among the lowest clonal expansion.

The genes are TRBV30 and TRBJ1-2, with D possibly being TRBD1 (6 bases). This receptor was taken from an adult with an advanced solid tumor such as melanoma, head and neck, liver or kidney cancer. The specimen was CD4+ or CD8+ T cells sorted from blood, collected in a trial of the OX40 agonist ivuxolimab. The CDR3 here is CAWTTGGYGYTF. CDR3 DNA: TGTGCCTGGACGACAGGCGGCTATGGCTACACCTTC.